Following are 15 T cell receptor beta chains from one sample sequenced in a study of blood T cell repertoires in COVID-19. Using immunoSEQ multiplex PCR, the repertoire was profiled, and TCRdb retains in-frame clones only, with some absent. The data contain 150,000 to 200,000 clones, approximately 91% of them singletons. The sample consisted of peripheral blood. The origin of the receptors is a man aged 18-30 years with COVID-19, enrolled during active disease.

The table lists this clone with a count of one. The rearrangement links TRBV6-2 or TRBV6-3 to TRBJ2-7; 10 bases are shared with TRBD2. Looked up from germline, CDR1 is MNHEY and CDR2 is SVGEGT. Unmatched junction bases numbered 8, after V lost 2 bases and J lost 4 bases. This CDR3 has 16 amino acids. The CDR3 sequence: CASSYSRLAGEYEQYF. The DNA for the CDR3 is TGTGCCAGCAGTTACAGCCGGCTAGCGGGAGAGTACGAGCAGTACTTC.

The J gene is TRBJ1-6, the V gene TRBV4-1; D not certain. Germline CDR1 reads MGHRA; CDR2 reads YSYEKL. V lost 0 bases, J lost 9 bases, and 12 bases lay in between. This CDR3 has 15 amino acids. The CDR3 DNA reads as TGCGCCAGCAGCCAAGAAGCCAGATCGGGTTCACCCCTCCACTTT. This codes for CASSQEARSGSPLHF.

V gene TRBV19 combines with J gene TRBJ1-1, with D tentatively TRBD1 (5 bases). CDR3 length: 16 residues. Germline V gene sequence: CDR1 LNHDA, CDR2 SQIVND (reference sequence). V lost 2 bases and J 0 bases, leaving 13 bases between the germline ends. The CDR3 nucleotides read TGTGCCAGTAGTATAAGGAGGGGACCCATGAACACTGAAGCTTTCTTT. This codes for CASSIRRGPMNTEAFF.

The chain recombines TRBV12-3 or TRBV12-4 with TRBJ1-6; perhaps TRBD1 as D (5 bases). The CDR3 totals 13 residues. V gave up 3 bases and J gave up 8 bases, with 8 bases separating them. CDR3 sequence (DNA): TGTGCCAGCAGTTTCGCGGGGGATTCACCCCTCCACTTT. Translated, it gives CASSFAGDSPLHF.

V gene TRBV11-2 combines with J gene TRBJ2-3; possible D gene TRBD2, 6 bases. The CDR3 consists of 12 residues. Trimming shortened V by 7 bases and J by 5 bases, and 10 bases separated the two germline ends. Per germline, CDR1 SGHAT and CDR2 FQNNGV. CDR3 sequence (DNA): TGTGCCAGCAACTCGGGGGAAGATACGCAGTATTTT. Translation: CASNSGEDTQYF.

The chain joins TRBV5-1 to TRBJ2-1, with TRBD1 matching over 7 bases. V lost 4 bases to trimming and J lost 1 base; unmatched junction nucleotides: 5. This CDR3 spans 15 amino acids. The germline gives CDR1 SGHRS, CDR2 YFSETQ. The CDR3 nucleotides are TGCGCCAGCAGCCTCCAGACAGGGTCCTACAATGAGCAGTTCTTC. It translates to CASSLQTGSYNEQFF. Full variable domain (outside the CDR3, taken from reference TRBV5-1 and TRBJ2-1): KAGVTQTPRYLIKTRGQQVTLSCSPISGHRSVSWYQQTPGQGLQFLFEYFSETQRNKGNFPGRFSGRQFSNSRSEMNVSTLELGDSALYLCASSLQTGSYNEQFFGPGTRLTVL.

J is TRBJ2-3 and V is TRBV27; no clear D. With 2 bases removed from V and 0 bases from J, the gap between germline ends came to 3 bases. The germline V gene has CDR1 MNHEY and CDR2 SMNVEV (reference sequence). This CDR3 is 13 amino acids long. The CDR3 nucleotides are TGTGCCAGCAGTTTACTTAGCACAGATACGCAGTATTTT. It yields the protein CASSLLSTDTQYF.

This sequence joins TRBV10-3 and TRBJ1-1, with 10 bases aligning to TRBD1. CDR1 is ENHRY and CDR2 is SYGVKD in the germline V gene. The CDR3 runs to 15 residues. J lost 1 base, V lost 2 bases, and 1 base had no gene match. The CDR3 DNA reads TGTGCCATCAGTGAGGGACAGGGGGGGAACACTGAAGCTTTCTTT. This encodes CAISEGQGGNTEAFF.

The chain recombines TRBV27 with TRBJ2-3; 7 bases agree with TRBD1. The J segment lost 1 base and the V segment lost 7 bases, leaving 8 bases of the junction unmatched. The germline V gene encodes CDR1 MNHEY and CDR2 SMNVEV (reference sequence). This CDR3 is 15 amino acids long. Written as DNA, the CDR3 is TGTGCCAGCACCCCTCCCGGACAGGGCACAGATACGCAGTATTTT. It codes for CASTPPGQGTDTQYF.

The rearrangement links TRBV4-3 to TRBJ2-2; D is perhaps TRBD1 (5 bases). The CDR3 consists of 14 residues. Germline assignment: CDR1 LGHNA and CDR2 YSLEER. V lost 4 bases and J 6 bases, leaving 12 bases between the germline ends. CDR3 amino acids: CASSRLAGSGELFF. The DNA of the CDR3 is TGCGCCAGCAGCCGACTTGCAGGGTCCGGGGAGCTGTTTTTT.

The rearrangement joins TRBV5-4 to TRBJ2-5; TRBD2 aligns across 13 bases. CDR1 and CDR2 (germline): SGHNT, YYREEE (reference sequence). The J segment lost 3 bases and the V segment lost 3 bases, leaving 5 bases of the junction unmatched. This CDR3 spans 16 amino acids. CDR3 sequence: CASSSGLAGAEETQYF. The CDR3 DNA reads as TGTGCCAGCAGCTCCGGACTAGCGGGAGCTGAAGAGACCCAGTACTTC.

V usage is TRBV27 and J usage is TRBJ2-7; 7 bases fit TRBD2. Losses at the gene ends were 3 bases for V and 0 bases for J; bases not matched to a gene: 8. This CDR3 has 16 amino acids. Germline V lookup: CDR1 MNHEY, CDR2 SMNVEV (reference sequence). Written as DNA, the CDR3 is TGTGCCAGCAGTTTCCTCCATAGCGGGTCCTCCTACGAGCAGTACTTC. Translated, it gives CASSFLHSGSSYEQYF.

The chain couples TRBV9 to TRBJ1-6; D not certain. Trimming took 3 bases from V and 7 from J, leaving 8 bases between them. The CDR3 is 13 amino acids. CDR1 SGDLS and CDR2 YYNGEE come from the germline V gene. The CDR3 coding sequence is TGTGCCAGCAGCGAGGACTGGAATTCACCCCTCCACTTT. This gives the protein CASSEDWNSPLHF. Complete variable domain (other parts from reference TRBV9 and TRBJ1-6): DSGVTQTPKHLITATGQRVTLRCSPRSGDLSVYWYQQSLDQGLQFLIQYYNGEERAKGNILERFSAQQFPDLHSELNLSSLELGDSALYFCASSEDWNSPLHFGNGTRLTVT.

The rearrangement uses TRBV21-1 and TRBJ2-7; the table's D call of TRBD2 was not tested on the DNA. TRBV21-1 corresponds to a pseudogene. The CDR3 spans 15 residues. CDR3 protein: CASSKEAGGTYEQYF. The DNA of the CDR3 is TGTGCCAGCAGCAAAGAAGCGGGAGGGACCTACGAGCAGTACTTC.

The rearrangement joins TRBV7-2 to TRBJ2-7, with a weak D call TRBD2 (7 bases). CDR1 is SGHTA, CDR2 FQGNSA, per germline. Trimming removed 1 base at V and 6 bases at J, with 13 bases between. CDR3 length equals 14 residues. CDR3 sequence reads: CASSLVGGPVEQYF. CDR3 DNA: TGTGCCAGCAGCTTAGTGGGGGGGCCGGTCGAGCAGTACTTC.